This record concerns one T cell receptor beta chain sequence. The antigen is not known. These data are taken from a study of beta chain features in type 1 diabetes. Study-level findings and limits: More deletions and fewer insertions at VDJ junctions were found in patients with type 1 diabetes. It was among patients, rather than healthy donors, that naive, central memory and Treg TCRB repertoires appeared more similar.

Reverse transcription of all isolated RNA meant that expressed TCRB transcripts were sequenced. Approximately 3.9 million reads per sample were averaged for naive, central memory and regulatory samples. Assay: immunoSEQ multiplex PCR; the TCRdb copy retains only in-frame clones and omits some. The sample includes 390,000 or so clones, around 14% of them seen just once. V was clipped by 6 bases and J by 1 base, with 8 bases between them. Looked up from germline, CDR1 is MNHNS and CDR2 is SASEGT. There are 13 residues in the CDR3. By way of CD45RO/CCR7/CD25/CD127/CD95/CD27, the CD4+ regulatory, stem cell-like memory, central memory and naive cells were sorted.

The specimen sequenced was naive CD4+ T cells from blood. The TCR was taken from a man aged 25-45 years in good health. The rearrangement joins TRBV6-1 to TRBJ2-3; D is unclear. The CDR3 nucleotides read TGTGCCAGCAGGACAATTGGCACAGATACGCAGTATTTT. Translating gives CASRTIGTDTQYF.